This T cell receptor (beta chain) appears in the sequencing data of a study of OX40 agonist ivuxolimab in advanced cancers. Broader study findings: On average, a greater number of expanded clones characterised CD8+ T cells relative to CD4+. Which antigen the expanded peripheral T cells recognized is unknown. Normalized T-cell clonal expansion was also low in some nonresponders. Both CD4+ and CD8+ T cell populations in blood had undergone clonal expansion by week 6 at 0.1 to 3.0 mg/kg.

Trimming took 3 bases from V and 6 from J, leaving 8 bases between them. This CDR3 is 13 amino acids long. Germline V gene data show CDR1 as MNHEY and CDR2 as SVGAGI. Details on this clone: The antigen is not known.

Sequenced by immunoSEQ multiplex PCR; TCRdb stores in-frame clones only, minus some. Of roughly 20,000 clones detected, 83% appear once; the ten largest clones hold about 20%. The receptor was derived from an adult with an advanced solid tumor such as melanoma, head and neck, liver or kidney cancer. Sequencing used CD4+ or CD8+ T cells sorted from blood, obtained in a trial of the OX40 agonist ivuxolimab. The chain uses TRBV6-5 and TRBJ1-4; TRBD1 might be the D (5 bases). The CDR3 here is CASSYGADEKLFF. As DNA, the CDR3 is TGTGCCAGCAGTTATGGGGCGGATGAAAAACTGTTTTTT.